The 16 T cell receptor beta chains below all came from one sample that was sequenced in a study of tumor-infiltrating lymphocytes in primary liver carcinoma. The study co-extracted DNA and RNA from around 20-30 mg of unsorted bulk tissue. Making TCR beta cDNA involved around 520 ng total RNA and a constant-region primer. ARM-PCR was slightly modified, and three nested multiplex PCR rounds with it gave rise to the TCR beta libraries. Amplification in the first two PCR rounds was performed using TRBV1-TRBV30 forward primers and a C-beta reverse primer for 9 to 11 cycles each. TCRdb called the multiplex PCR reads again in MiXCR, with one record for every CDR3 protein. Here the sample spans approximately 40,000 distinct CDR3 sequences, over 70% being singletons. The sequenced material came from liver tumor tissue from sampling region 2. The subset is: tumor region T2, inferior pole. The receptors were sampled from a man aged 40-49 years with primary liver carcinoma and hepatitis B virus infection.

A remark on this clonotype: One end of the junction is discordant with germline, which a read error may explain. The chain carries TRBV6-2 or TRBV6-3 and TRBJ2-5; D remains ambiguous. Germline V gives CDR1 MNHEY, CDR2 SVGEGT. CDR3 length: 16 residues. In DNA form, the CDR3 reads TGTGCCGGCAGTTACGATGCGGAAGAAGACCGAGAGACCCAGTATTTC. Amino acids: CAGSYDAEEDRETQYF.

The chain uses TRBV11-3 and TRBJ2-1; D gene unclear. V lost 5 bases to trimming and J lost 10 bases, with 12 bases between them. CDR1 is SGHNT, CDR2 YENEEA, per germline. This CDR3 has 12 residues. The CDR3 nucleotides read TGTGCCAGCAGCCTGAATGCCAAAGAGCAGTTCTTC. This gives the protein CASSLNAKEQFF.

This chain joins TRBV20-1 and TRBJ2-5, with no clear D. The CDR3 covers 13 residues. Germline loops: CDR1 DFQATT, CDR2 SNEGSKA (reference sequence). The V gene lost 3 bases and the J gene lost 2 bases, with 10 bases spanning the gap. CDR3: CSASFVNQETQYF. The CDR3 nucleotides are TGCAGTGCTAGTTTTGTCAATCAAGAGACCCAGTACTTC.

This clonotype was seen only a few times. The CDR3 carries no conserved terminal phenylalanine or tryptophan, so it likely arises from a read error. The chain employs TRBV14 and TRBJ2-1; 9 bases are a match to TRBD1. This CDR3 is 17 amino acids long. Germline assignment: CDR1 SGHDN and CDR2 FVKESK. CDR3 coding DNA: TGTGCCAGCAGCCAAGAGGGTCAGGGGACAGGGTATAATGAACAGTTCCTC. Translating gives CASSQEGQGTGYNEQFL.

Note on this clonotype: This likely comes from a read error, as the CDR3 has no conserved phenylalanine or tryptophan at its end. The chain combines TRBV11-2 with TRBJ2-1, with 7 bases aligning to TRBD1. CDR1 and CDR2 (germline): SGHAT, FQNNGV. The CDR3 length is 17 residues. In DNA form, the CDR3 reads TGTGTCAGCAACTTAGATCTAAGGACAGGATTTGACAATGAGCAGTTCCTC. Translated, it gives CVSNLDLRTGFDNEQFL.

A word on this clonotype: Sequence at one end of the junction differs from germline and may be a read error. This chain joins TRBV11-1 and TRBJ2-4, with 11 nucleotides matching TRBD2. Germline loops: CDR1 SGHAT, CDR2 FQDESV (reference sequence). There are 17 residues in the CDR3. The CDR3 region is CASSFPGTSGTKYIQHF. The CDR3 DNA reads TGCGCCAGCAGCTTTCCCGGGACTAGCGGTACCAAATACATTCAGCACTTC. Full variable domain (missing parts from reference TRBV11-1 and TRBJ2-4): EAEVAQSPRYKITEKSQAVAFWCDPISGHATLYWYRQILGQGPELLVQFQDESVVDDSQLPKDRFSAERLKGVDSTLKIQPAELGDSAMYLCASSFPGTSGTKYIQHFGAGTRLSVL.

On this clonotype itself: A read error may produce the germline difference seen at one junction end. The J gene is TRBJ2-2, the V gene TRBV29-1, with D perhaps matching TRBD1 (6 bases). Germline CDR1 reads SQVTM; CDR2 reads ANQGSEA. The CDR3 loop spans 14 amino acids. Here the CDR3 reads CSIVNRVKTGELSF. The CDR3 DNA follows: TGCAGCATTGTCAACAGGGTGAAGACCGGGGAGCTGTCTTTT.

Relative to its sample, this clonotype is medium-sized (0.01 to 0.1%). The CDR3 is CASSQSIQGHQPQHF. The CDR3 DNA reads as TGCGCCAGCAGCCAAAGTATTCAGGGACATCAGCCCCAGCATTTT. The chain links TRBV4-1 to TRBJ1-5, with D possibly being TRBD1 (5 bases). The CDR3 contains 15 residues. V shed 2 bases and J shed 5 bases, with 13 bases lying between them. In germline, CDR1 is MGHRA, CDR2 YSYEKL.

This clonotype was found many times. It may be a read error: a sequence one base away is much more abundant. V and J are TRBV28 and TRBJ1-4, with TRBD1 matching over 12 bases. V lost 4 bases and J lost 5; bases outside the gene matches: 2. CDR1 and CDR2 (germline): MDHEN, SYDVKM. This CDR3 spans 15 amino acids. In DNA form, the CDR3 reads TGTGCCAGCAGTTCGGGACAGGGGGCCAATGAAAAACTGTTTTTT. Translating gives CASSSGQGANEKLFF.

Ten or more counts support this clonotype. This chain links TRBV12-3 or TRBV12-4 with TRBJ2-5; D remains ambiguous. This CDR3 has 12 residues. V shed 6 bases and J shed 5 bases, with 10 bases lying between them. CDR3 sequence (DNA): TGTGCCAGCAGCTACGAAAGGGAGACCCAGTACTTC. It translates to CASSYERETQYF.

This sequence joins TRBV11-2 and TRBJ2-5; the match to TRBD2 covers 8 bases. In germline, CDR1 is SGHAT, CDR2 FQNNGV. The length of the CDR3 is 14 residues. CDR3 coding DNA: TGTGTCAGTAGCTTAAGCGGGGGACAAGAGACCCAGTACTTC. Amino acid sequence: CVSSLSGGQETQYF.

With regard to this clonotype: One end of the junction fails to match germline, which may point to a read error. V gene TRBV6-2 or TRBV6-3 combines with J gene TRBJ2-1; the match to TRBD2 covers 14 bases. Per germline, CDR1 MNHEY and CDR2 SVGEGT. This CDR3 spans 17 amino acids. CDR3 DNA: TGTGCCAGCAGTCTACGACTAGCGGGAGGGCCCTACAATGAGCGGTTCTTC. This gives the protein CASSLRLAGGPYNERFF.

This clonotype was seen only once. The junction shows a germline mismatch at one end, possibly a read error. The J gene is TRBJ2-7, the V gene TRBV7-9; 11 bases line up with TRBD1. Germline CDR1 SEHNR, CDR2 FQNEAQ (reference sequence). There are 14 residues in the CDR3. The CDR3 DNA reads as TGTGACAGCAGCTTAAGGGACAGGGGGTACGAGCAGTACTTT. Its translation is CDSSLRDRGYEQYF.

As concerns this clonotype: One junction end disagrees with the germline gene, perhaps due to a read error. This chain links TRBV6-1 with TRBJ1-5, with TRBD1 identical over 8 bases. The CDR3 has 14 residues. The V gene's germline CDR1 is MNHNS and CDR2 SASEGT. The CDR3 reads CVGRIGTGNQAQHF. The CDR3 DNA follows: TGTGTCGGCAGGATTGGGACAGGCAATCAGGCCCAGCATTTT.

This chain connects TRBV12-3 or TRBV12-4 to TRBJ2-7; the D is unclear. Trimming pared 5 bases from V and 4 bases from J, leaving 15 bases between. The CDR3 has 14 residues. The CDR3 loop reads CASSPRCVPYEQYF. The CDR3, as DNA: TGTGCCAGCAGTCCCCGTTGCGTACCATACGAGCAGTACTTC.

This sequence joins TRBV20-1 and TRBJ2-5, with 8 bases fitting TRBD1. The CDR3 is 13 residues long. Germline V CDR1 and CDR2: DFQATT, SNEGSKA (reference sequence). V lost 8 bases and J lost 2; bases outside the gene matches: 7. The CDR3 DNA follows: TGCAGTTCTATTGACAGGGGACAAGAGACCCAGTACTTC. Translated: CSSIDRGQETQYF.